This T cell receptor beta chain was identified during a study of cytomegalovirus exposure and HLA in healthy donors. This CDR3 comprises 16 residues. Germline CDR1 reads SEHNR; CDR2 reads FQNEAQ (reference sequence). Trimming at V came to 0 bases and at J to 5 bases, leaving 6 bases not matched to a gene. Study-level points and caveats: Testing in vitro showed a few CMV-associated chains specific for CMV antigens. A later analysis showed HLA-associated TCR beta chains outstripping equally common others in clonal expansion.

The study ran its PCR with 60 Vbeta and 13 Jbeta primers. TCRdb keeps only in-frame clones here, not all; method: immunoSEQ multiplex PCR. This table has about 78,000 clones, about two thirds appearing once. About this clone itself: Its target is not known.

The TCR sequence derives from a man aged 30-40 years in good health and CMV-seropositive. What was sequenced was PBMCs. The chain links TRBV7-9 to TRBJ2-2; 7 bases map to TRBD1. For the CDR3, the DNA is TGTGCCAGCAGCTTAGCGCTAGGGGGCCGGACCGGGGAGCTGTTTTTT. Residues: CASSLALGGRTGELFF.